The source of this TCR beta chain is a study of blood T cell repertoires in COVID-19. As processed by the authors: Researchers report that nucleated cell counts were estimated from reference gene primer amplification. The protocol was immunoSEQ multiplex PCR, while the TCRdb copy is restricted to in-frame clones and leaves out a portion. Clone size and the V and J calls come from that table; the DNA yielded D and trimming. The profile shows 90,000 to 120,000 clones, approximately 88% of them singletons. Sequencing was carried out using peripheral blood. The clonotype comes from a man aged 35-49 years with active or convalescent COVID-19.

The CDR3 coding sequence is TGTGCCAGCAGCTTAGAAGGGATCCCCGGGGGTGGCTACACCTTC. It is translated as CASSLEGIPGGGYTF. The chain has TRBV7-2 and TRBJ1-2; the D gene is possibly TRBD1 (5 bases). Germline CDR1 is SGHTA and CDR2 is FQGNSA. With 1 base removed from V and 7 bases from J, the gap between germline ends came to 16 bases. This CDR3 is 15 amino acids long.